The 23 T cell receptor beta chains presented below share a single source sample, sequenced in a study of cytomegalovirus exposure and HLA in healthy donors. PCR primers comprised 60 Vbeta and 13 Jbeta primers. TCRdb keeps only in-frame clones here, not all; method: immunoSEQ multiplex PCR. There are around 110,000 clones in the sample; about 80% occur only once, and roughly 4.3% lies in the top ten. The sample comprised PBMCs. The receptors originated from a man aged 30 to 39 in good health and CMV-seropositive.

This clone appeared a few times. The V gene is TRBV5-5, the J gene TRBJ1-1; TRBD1 agrees at 10 bases. Germline V CDR1 and CDR2: SGHKS, YYEKEE (reference sequence). The junction had 7 bases not matched to a gene; V was cut back by 4 bases and J by 4 bases. The CDR3 is 15 residues long. The CDR3 nucleotides read TGTGCCAGCAGCCCTCGGACAGGGGGGGCCACTGAAGCTTTCTTT. Translated, it gives CASSPRTGGATEAFF.

The chain carries TRBV18 and TRBJ2-7; a possible D gene is TRBD1 (6 bases). Deletions cut 3 bases from V and 2 bases from J, with 14 bases between. From germline, CDR1 is KGHSH and CDR2 LQKENI. The CDR3 loop spans 15 amino acids. The DNA of the CDR3 is TGTGCCAGCTCACCCCTTGGACAGACCACCTACGAGCAGTACTTC. This sequence encodes CASSPLGQTTYEQYF.

The rearrangement uses TRBV7-6 and TRBJ2-7, with 10 bases that match TRBD1. Trimming removed 1 base from V and 4 bases from J; junction bases left unmatched: 4. The CDR3 loop spans 15 amino acids. In germline, CDR1 is SGHVS, CDR2 FNYEAQ. This chain's CDR3 is CASSLGDRGFYEQYF. In DNA, the CDR3 is TGTGCCAGCAGCTTAGGGGACAGGGGATTTTACGAGCAGTACTTC.

The chain is built from TRBV20-1 and TRBJ2-7; TRBD1 might be the D (5 bases). The CDR3 sequence is 10 residues long. From germline, CDR1 is DFQATT and CDR2 SNEGSKA (reference sequence). V gave up 5 bases and J gave up 7 bases, with 9 bases separating them. Here the CDR3 reads CSAGRQEQYF. The CDR3 bases are TGCAGTGCTGGTAGACAGGAGCAGTACTTC.

The chain links TRBV2 to TRBJ1-1; 10 bases line up with TRBD1. With V trimmed by 6 bases and J by 2 bases, 6 bases remained unmatched. CDR1 is SNHLY, CDR2 FYNNEI, per germline. The CDR3 consists of 15 residues. This chain's CDR3 is CASRHRDRGNTEAFF. CDR3 DNA sequence: TGTGCCAGCAGACACCGGGACAGGGGAAACACTGAAGCTTTCTTT.

This chain links TRBV4-2 with TRBJ1-2; TRBD1 might be the D (6 bases). Looked up from germline, CDR1 is LGHNA and CDR2 is YNFKEQ. V was cut by 2 bases and J by 12 bases, with 16 bases left in between. The CDR3 contains 13 residues. CDR3 protein: CASSQTDSRSDTF. The CDR3 nucleotides are TGTGCCAGCAGCCAAACGGACAGCCGTAGTGACACCTTC.

This chain connects TRBV7-2 to TRBJ2-1, with D possibly TRBD2 on 6 matching bases. This CDR3 contains 15 residues. Germline CDR1 reads SGHTA; CDR2 reads FQGNSA. Trimming pared 5 bases from V and 9 bases from J, leaving 20 bases between. CDR3 in DNA: TGTGCCAGCAGCCAGCATTCTTGGGTGGAGGGTGAGCAGTTCTTC. Amino acid sequence: CASSQHSWVEGEQFF.

The V call is TRBV18, the J call TRBJ1-5; D not resolved. Per germline, CDR1 KGHSH and CDR2 LQKENI. The CDR3 extends over 17 amino acids. V was trimmed by 2 bases and J by 2 bases, leaving 16 bases between them. The chain's CDR3 is CASSPEVPNIGNQPQHF. As DNA, the CDR3 is TGTGCCAGCTCACCAGAGGTCCCTAATATCGGCAATCAGCCCCAGCATTTT.

The gene calls are TRBV29-1 and TRBJ2-2; D perhaps matches TRBD1 (6 bases). The CDR3 length is 17 residues. V was shortened by 7 bases and J by 4 bases, with 25 bases between the two germline ends. Per the germline V gene, CDR1 is SQVTM and CDR2 is ANQGSEA. Here the CDR3 reads CSAARGFPRLGTGELFF. CDR3 DNA sequence: TGCAGCGCCGCCAGGGGTTTCCCCCGGTTAGGCACCGGGGAGCTGTTTTTT.

The chain combines TRBV4-3 with TRBJ1-2; 7 bases fit TRBD1. Germline V gene data show CDR1 as LGHNA and CDR2 as YSLEER. This CDR3 has 16 amino acids. The J segment lost 1 base and the V segment lost 2 bases, leaving 7 bases of the junction unmatched. CDR3 sequence: CASSQHRQGGNYGYTF. CDR3 nucleotide sequence: TGCGCCAGCAGCCAACACCGACAGGGAGGTAACTATGGCTACACCTTC.

The gene calls are TRBV19 and TRBJ1-2; the D gene is possibly TRBD1 (6 bases). The CDR3 sequence is 16 residues long. Per germline, CDR1 LNHDA and CDR2 SQIVND (reference sequence). The ends were cut back, 5 bases at V and 5 bases at J, with 21 bases in the middle. The CDR3 here is CASSAGTLDSPYGYTF. CDR3 sequence (DNA): TGTGCCAGTAGTGCCGGAACCTTGGACAGTCCATATGGCTACACCTTC.

The genes are TRBV9 and TRBJ1-4, with D uncertain. This CDR3 contains 14 residues. Germline CDR1 and CDR2: SGDLS and YYNGEE. V was pared by 0 bases and J by 8 bases, with 11 bases between. CDR3 protein: CASSVGPREEKLFF. The CDR3 DNA reads TGTGCCAGCAGCGTAGGCCCTCGGGAAGAAAAACTGTTTTTT.

The CDR3 here is CASSYIAGYLGEQYF. The CDR3 region has the DNA TGTGCCAGCAGTTATATAGCGGGATATTTGGGCGAGCAGTACTTC. The rearrangement uses TRBV11-3 and TRBJ2-7, with 8 bases lining up with TRBD2. The germline V gene has CDR1 SGHNT and CDR2 YENEEA. The CDR3 has 15 amino acids. Losses at the gene ends were 6 bases for V and 6 bases for J; bases not matched to a gene: 13.

V is TRBV5-1 and J is TRBJ2-5; D is possibly TRBD1 (5 bases). Per germline, CDR1 SGHRS and CDR2 YFSETQ. CDR3 length: 14 amino acids. The germline V and J ends were trimmed by 4 bases and 2 bases, with 12 bases remaining between them. The CDR3 DNA reads as TGCGCCAGCAGCACCTCTAGGGGACAAGAGACCCAGTACTTC. Translated, it gives CASSTSRGQETQYF.

The DNA of the CDR3 is TGTGCCAGCAGCGTATTGGGGGGGCTTAGGACTGGGGCCAACGTCCTGACTTTC. It encodes CASSVLGGLRTGANVLTF. This chain links TRBV9 with TRBJ2-6; tentatively, D is TRBD2 (7 bases). The CDR3 totals 18 residues. In germline, CDR1 is SGDLS, CDR2 YYNGEE. Trimming pared 1 base from V and 2 bases from J, leaving 16 bases between. Combining the CDR3 with reference TRBV9 and TRBJ2-6 gives the whole variable domain DSGVTQTPKHLITATGQRVTLRCSPRSGDLSVYWYQQSLDQGLQFLIQYYNGEERAKGNILERFSAQQFPDLHSELNLSSLELGDSALYFCASSVLGGLRTGANVLTFGAGSRLTVL.

This chain connects TRBV12-5 to TRBJ2-1, with a tentative D call TRBD2 (6 bases). From germline, CDR1 is LGHNT and CDR2 FRNRAP. V dropped 2 bases and J dropped 7 bases, with 15 bases sitting between them. The CDR3 covers 15 residues. The CDR3 loop reads CASGLPRVRGNEQFF. The CDR3 DNA sequence: TGTGCTAGTGGTTTGCCGCGCGTCCGGGGGAATGAGCAGTTCTTC. The full variable domain, in which reference TRBV12-5 and TRBJ2-1 provide the parts outside the CDR3, is DARVTQTPRHKVTEMGQEVTMRCQPILGHNTVFWYRQTMMQGLELLAYFRNRAPLDDSGMPKDRFSAEMPDATLATLKIQPSEPRDSAVYFCASGLPRVRGNEQFFGPGTRLTVL.

The rearrangement links TRBV15 to TRBJ2-3; 7 bases agree with TRBD2. Germline CDR1 LNHNV, CDR2 YYDKDF (reference sequence). V was clipped by 6 bases and J by 6 bases; unmatched bases: 9. The length of the CDR3 is 14 residues. The CDR3 DNA is TGTGCCACCAGTCCGAGGGACTATATGGATACGCAGTATTTT. It encodes CATSPRDYMDTQYF.

Of note for this clone: The junction and the germline gene differ at one end; a read error may be behind it. V usage is TRBV2 and J usage is TRBJ2-7, with D perhaps matching TRBD2 (7 bases). The CDR3 loop spans 15 amino acids. From germline, CDR1 is SNHLY and CDR2 FYNNEI. The CDR3 sequence is CAGSEIGGDPYEQYF. CDR3 coding DNA: TGTGCCGGCAGTGAAATAGGGGGGGACCCCTACGAGCAGTACTTC.

The rearrangement joins TRBV7-2 to TRBJ1-5; no reliable D call. CDR1 and CDR2 from the germline V gene are SGHTA and FQGNSA. Deletions cut 2 bases from V and 9 bases from J, with 11 bases between. CDR3 size: 13 residues. The CDR3 coding sequence is TGTGCCAGCAGCTTATTCAGGCCATCGCCCCAGCATTTT. Protein product: CASSLFRPSPQHF. The full variable domain, with the rest looked up from reference TRBV7-2 and TRBJ1-5, is GAGVSQSPSNKVTEKGKDVELRCDPISGHTALYWYRQSLGQGLEFLIYFQGNSAPDKSGLPSDRFSAERTGGSVSTLTIQRTQQEDSAVYLCASSLFRPSPQHFGDGTRLSIL.

The V call is TRBV9, the J call TRBJ1-1, with D possibly being TRBD1 (5 bases). In germline, CDR1 is SGDLS, CDR2 YYNGEE. Trimming removed 4 bases at V and 3 bases at J, with 16 bases between. This CDR3 has 15 amino acids. The CDR3 sequence: CASSNGGGDYTEAFF. The CDR3 coding sequence is TGTGCCAGCAGCAACGGGGGAGGGGATTACACTGAAGCTTTCTTT. Filled out from reference TRBV9 and TRBJ1-1, the complete variable domain reads DSGVTQTPKHLITATGQRVTLRCSPRSGDLSVYWYQQSLDQGLQFLIQYYNGEERAKGNILERFSAQQFPDLHSELNLSSLELGDSALYFCASSNGGGDYTEAFFGQGTRLTVV.

The chain uses TRBV10-3 and TRBJ2-7; D unresolved. CDR1 ENHRY and CDR2 SYGVKD come from the germline V gene. The V end lost 3 bases, the J end lost 3 bases, and 18 bases lay between the germline ends. The CDR3 runs 16 residues. The CDR3 region has the DNA TGTGCCATCAGTGATTCCGGAGCCTCGACTTTCTACGAGCAGTACTTC. This encodes CAISDSGASTFYEQYF.

This sequence joins TRBV10-2 and TRBJ2-5, with TRBD2 as a possible D gene (5 bases). V lost 5 bases, J lost 5 bases, and 9 bases lay in between. The V gene's germline CDR1 is WSHSY and CDR2 SAAADI. CDR3 length: 12 amino acids. The CDR3 nucleotides are TGCGCCAGCAGTACTAGGAGGGAGACCCAGTACTTC. Translated: CASSTRRETQYF.

This chain connects TRBV10-3 to TRBJ1-2, with no clear D. V lost 2 bases and J lost 8, with 12 bases in between. Germline-derived CDR1 and CDR2 are ENHRY and SYGVKD. The CDR3 has 13 amino acids. In DNA, the CDR3 is TGTGCCATCAGTGAGGGTCTGGTGCGGGGCTACACCTTC. This gives the protein CAISEGLVRGYTF.